This TCR beta chain was retrieved from a study of spatial heterogeneity in lung cancer. TCRdb reprocessed the 5' RACE reads with MiXCR, giving one entry per CDR3 protein. The sample lists roughly 48,000 distinct CDR3 sequences, under 6% occurring once. Time point here: sample taken at primary tumor resection. This clonotype was counted at least ten times. Per the germline V gene, CDR1 is SEHNR and CDR2 is FQNEAQ (reference sequence). Trimming shortened V by 1 base and J by 3 bases, and 12 bases separated the two germline ends. The CDR3 runs 15 residues. The V call is TRBV7-9, the J call TRBJ1-2; possible D gene TRBD1, 5 bases. The clonotype originates from a male donor with early-stage non-small cell lung cancer. The source material was PBMCs, sampled at surgery. For the CDR3, the DNA is TGTGCCAGCAGCTTAGGAGCTGGGGCGGACTATGGCTACACCTTC. This encodes CASSLGAGADYGYTF.